These T cell receptor beta chains were read from a single sample in a study of regulatory T cells in long-lasting Graves disease. TCRdb passed the multiplex PCR reads through MiXCR, listing each CDR3 protein once. The sample lists fewer than 500,000 distinct CDR3 sequences; 15% to 20% were seen once. This same sample was also part of a study on T cells in Graves' hyperthyroidism and ophthalmopathy.

The sequencing used peripheral blood mononuclear cells (PBMCs), collected at new diagnosis, from a patient treated with antithyroid drugs. The receptor source for this set is a man between 35 and 55 years old with Graves disease. CDR3s include the opening cysteine and the closing phenylalanine or tryptophan. D genes are given only for firm matches. Clone sizes are given selectively: once, few, many, or a class where the clone is expanded.

D gene | J gene | V gene | clone size | CDR3 DNA | CDR3 protein
TRBD1 | TRBJ1-1 | TRBV13 | . | TGTGCCAGCAGCGCACAACAGGGGCGGACTGAAGCTTTCTTT | CASSAQQGRTEAFF
. | TRBJ1-5 | TRBV6-1 | . | TGTGCCAGCAGGGAAGGAAGCAATCAGCCCCAGCATTTT | CASREGSNQPQHF
TRBD2 | TRBJ2-2 | TRBV30 | . | TGTGCCTGGAGTCCCCCGGGGGCTAGCGGGAGACGTGGGACCGGGGAGCTGTTTTTT | CAWSPPGASGRRGTGELFF
TRBD1 | TRBJ2-1 | TRBV20-1 | . | TGCAGTGCTCCAAAGGGGGAGCAGGGGGCGAGGTGGAGCTCCTACAATGAGCAGTTCTTC | CSAPKGEQGARWSSYNEQFF
TRBD2 | TRBJ2-4 | TRBV20-1 | many | TGCAGTGCTTCCCGGGGGGAGGGGGCCAAAAACATTCAGTACTTC | CSASRGEGAKNIQYF
TRBD2 | TRBJ2-1 | TRBV10-2 | few | TGCGCCAGCAATCCACTAGCGGGCAGCTACAATGAGCAGTTCTTC | CASNPLAGSYNEQFF
. | TRBJ2-5 | TRBV3-1 | many | TGTGCCAGCAGCTTAGAATTAGGGAGGATGGAGACCCAGTACTTC | CASSLELGRMETQYF
TRBD1 | TRBJ1-4 | TRBV30 | few | TGTGCCTGGAGTGGGGACAGGTCGCAAGAAAAACTGTTTTTT | CAWSGDRSQEKLFF
. | TRBJ2-3 | TRBV28 | few | TGTGCCAGCGGCCTGGGAGGTACGCAGTATTTT | CASGLGGTQYF
TRBD1 | TRBJ2-3 | TRBV27 | . | TGTGCCAGCAGTCGTACGGTGACAGGGGGTGATACGCAGTATTTT | CASSRTVTGGDTQYF
. | TRBJ1-1 | TRBV19 | . | TGTGCCAGTAGTATAGTGGGAAGGTCGAACACTGAAGCTTTCTTT | CASSIVGRSNTEAFF
. | TRBJ1-2 | TRBV5-1 | . | TGCGCCAGCAGCTTGGCCTCGACAGTACGCTATGGCTACACCTTC | CASSLASTVRYGYTF
TRBD2 | TRBJ2-3 | TRBV24-1 | . | TGTGCCACCAGTGATTCTAGCGGGAGGGCCGGGATTAGAGATACGCAGTATTTT | CATSDSSGRAGIRDTQYF
. | TRBJ2-3 | TRBV4-1 | . | TGCGCCAGCAGCCAAGTTTTTGCGGGGCTCACAGATACGCAGTATTTT | CASSQVFAGLTDTQYF
TRBD2 | TRBJ2-3 | TRBV27 | many | TGTGCCAGCAGTTTCGGCCTAGCGGGAGGGAGTACGCAGTATTTT | CASSFGLAGGSTQYF
. | TRBJ2-3 | TRBV12-3/TRBV12-4 | few | TGTGCCAGCAGTTTAGCGCTAGGTCCCACAGATACGCAGTATTTT | CASSLALGPTDTQYF
. | TRBJ2-7 | TRBV4-1 | . | TGCGCCAGCAGCCGTGAAGGGCTAAAGTCCTACGAGCAGTACTTC | CASSREGLKSYEQYF
. | TRBJ2-2 | TRBV30 | few | TGTGCCTGGGGAGGGGGCTTGGGCACCGGGGAGCTGTTTTTT | CAWGGGLGTGELFF
TRBD1 | TRBJ1-2 | TRBV30 | many | TGTGCCTGGAGTGTACGGTTAAGGGGACAGGGTAACGGCTACACCTTC | CAWSVRLRGQGNGYTF
TRBD2 | TRBJ2-3 | TRBV20-1 | many | TGCAGTGCTAACAAAATTTCTAGCGGGAGGGCGAGCACAGATACGCAGTATTTT | CSANKISSGRASTDTQYF
. | TRBJ1-5 | TRBV11-2 | few | TGCGCCAGCAGCCAAGATGGCCCAGGGCTAAGCAATCAGCCCCAGCATTTT | CASSQDGPGLSNQPQHF
. | TRBJ2-6 | TRBV28 | many | TGTGCCAGCATCCGCTCTGGGGCCAACGTCCTGACTTTC | CASIRSGANVLTF
TRBD1 | TRBJ1-1 | TRBV15 | many | TGTGCCACCAGCGGGACAGGGGGCGGATACACTGAAGCTTTCTTT | CATSGTGGGYTEAFF
. | TRBJ2-1 | TRBV12-3/TRBV12-4 | many | TGTGCCAGCAGTTCACCCCGAGACACAACCCTTTACAATGAGCAGTTCTTC | CASSSPRDTTLYNEQFF
. | TRBJ2-3 | TRBV5-1 | many | TGCGCCAGCAGCTTGGAAGTTTCAACAGATACGCAGTATTTT | CASSLEVSTDTQYF
. | TRBJ1-4 | TRBV7-9 | . | TGTGCCAGCAGCTTAGCTAATAATGAAAAACTGTTTTTT | CASSLANNEKLFF
TRBD1 | TRBJ2-5 | TRBV29-1 | many | TGCAGCATAGGGACAGGGGGTGTGGAGACCCAGTACTTC | CSIGTGGVETQYF
. | TRBJ2-2 | TRBV19 | few | TGTGCCCTAAGGAGGGCCCTAGCCCACGGGGAGCTGTTTTTT | CALRRALAHGELFF
TRBD2 | TRBJ2-3 | TRBV5-1 | many | TGCGCCAGCAGCTTGGGACAGGGTGCTAGCGGGAGGATTCGGGCAGATACGCAGTATTTT | CASSLGQGASGRIRADTQYF
. | TRBJ1-1 | TRBV5-6 | few | TGTGCCAGCAGCAGGGGCCTGCAAGGCACTGAAGCTTTCTTT | CASSRGLQGTEAFF
TRBD1 | TRBJ1-2 | TRBV2 | many | TGTGCCAGCAGTGGCACACAGGGGGCATACTATGGCTACACCTTC | CASSGTQGAYYGYTF
TRBD1 | TRBJ2-1 | TRBV2 | . | TGTGCCAGCAGGGCGACAGGGGGCGGCTACAATGAGCAGTTCTTC | CASRATGGGYNEQFF
TRBD2 | TRBJ2-1 | TRBV2 | many | TGTGCCAGCAGTGAAAGGGGACTAGCGGGAGTCAATGAGCAGTTCTTC | CASSERGLAGVNEQFF
TRBD2 | TRBJ2-7 | TRBV2 | many | TGTGCCAGCAGTGACAGCGGGAGAGTCTACGAGCAGTACTTC | CASSDSGRVYEQYF
. | TRBJ1-6 | TRBV28 | many | TGTGCCAGCAGCGACCTGGGATATAATTCACCCCTCCACTTT | CASSDLGYNSPLHF
. | TRBJ2-7 | TRBV28 | many | TGTGCCAGCAGTTTTCTCGGCTACGAGCAGTACTTC | CASSFLGYEQYF
. | TRBJ2-1 | TRBV2 | . | TGTGCCAGCAGGGAGGGAGCGGGTGGGACCTACAATGAGCAGTTCTTC | CASREGAGGTYNEQFF
TRBD2 | TRBJ2-1 | TRBV12-3/TRBV12-4 | few | TGTGCCAGCAGTTTACCCCGGACTAGCGGAGGGACCTACAATGAGCAGTTCTTC | CASSLPRTSGGTYNEQFF
. | TRBJ1-2 | TRBV12-3/TRBV12-4 | many | TGTGCCAGCAGTTTAATAACTAGGACCAACTATGGCTACACCTTC | CASSLITRTNYGYTF
. | TRBJ2-5 | TRBV6-1 | . | TGTGCCAGCAGTCCCCCGGCCCAGACCCAGTACTTC | CASSPPAQTQYF
. | TRBJ2-5 | TRBV29-1 | . | TGCACCACGATGAGGGCAGGAGAGACCCAGTACTTC | CTTMRAGETQYF